The next 10 T cell receptor beta chains were all read from a single sample in a study of blood T cells in healthy people across ages. A sample-barcoded 5' primer and a J-beta primer mix were used in a second PCR of about 7 to 11 cycles. TCRdb called the 5' RACE reads again in MiXCR, with one record for every CDR3 protein. The repertoire holds roughly 2 million distinct CDR3 sequences, with just under 50% as singletons. What was sequenced was blood. These TCRs come from a woman aged 40 to 50 in good health.

This clonotype was detected a few times. The V gene is TRBV4-3, the J gene TRBJ1-2; D gene ambiguous. Germline CDR1 and CDR2: LGHNA and YSLEER. This CDR3 has 16 residues. Trimming stripped 0 bases from V and 2 bases from J, with 13 bases between. CDR3 coding DNA: TGCGCCAGCAGCCAAGAACCTCGGATGTCCAACTATGGCTACACCTTC. Translating gives CASSQEPRMSNYGYTF.

A remark on this clonotype: Given a much more abundant clone one base away, this may be a read error. This chain connects TRBV7-2 to TRBJ2-5, with 8 bases aligning to TRBD1. The J call may be mistaken, given a closer DNA end match to TRBJ2-1. Looked up from germline, CDR1 is SGHTA and CDR2 is FQGNSA. The CDR3 is 14 residues long. CDR3 sequence: CASSRRTGQETQFF. CDR3 DNA sequence: TGTGCCAGCAGCCGTAGGACAGGGCAAGAGACCCAGTTCTTC.

The genes are TRBV18 and TRBJ2-1; D could derive from TRBD1 or TRBD2 (5 bases each). Germline CDR1 and CDR2: KGHSH and LQKENI. CDR3 size: 14 residues. V was clipped by 6 bases and J by 10 bases, with 19 bases between them. The CDR3 DNA reads as TGTGCCAGCTCTCGGGGACCTAATCAAGGCGAGCAGTTCTTC. Its translation is CASSRGPNQGEQFF.

V and J are TRBV7-3 and TRBJ2-1, with D possibly matching TRBD2 (6 bases). Germline V gene lookup returns CDR1 SGHTA and CDR2 FQGTGA. V lost 0 bases, J lost 0 bases, and 9 bases lay in between. CDR3 length equals 16 residues. The CDR3 coding sequence is TGTGCCAGCAGCTTAACCCCGGGACTCTCCTACAATGAGCAGTTCTTC. As protein: CASSLTPGLSYNEQFF.

The chain has TRBV20-1 and TRBJ1-6; possibly TRBD1 for D (5 bases). CDR1 is DFQATT and CDR2 is SNEGSKA in the germline V gene (reference sequence). Between the trimmed V and J ends, which lost 4 bases and 2 bases, there was a span of 15 bases. This CDR3 has 16 residues. CDR3 sequence reads: CSATPRAGAYNSPLHF. As DNA, the CDR3 is TGCAGTGCTACCCCCAGGGCAGGAGCCTATAATTCACCCCTCCACTTT.

This clonotype was recorded a few times. The J gene is TRBJ2-3, the V gene TRBV12-3 or TRBV12-4, with 10 nucleotides matching TRBD2. The CDR3 is 17 amino acids. Unmatched junction bases numbered 13, after V lost 6 bases and J lost 4 bases. The CDR3 loop reads CASRDPYSGGFADTQYF. The CDR3 DNA is TGTGCCAGCAGAGACCCGTATAGCGGGGGGTTTGCAGATACGCAGTATTTT.

This clonotype was counted a single time. The V gene is TRBV20-1, the J gene TRBJ1-2; D unresolved. Per germline, CDR1 DFQATT and CDR2 SNEGSKA (reference sequence). This CDR3 comprises 13 residues. V shed 6 bases and J shed 1 base, with 12 bases lying between them. The CDR3 DNA reads TGCAGTGCCGGAGACGGATTTAACTATGGCTACACCTTC. It translates to CSAGDGFNYGYTF.

The chain is built from TRBV4-1 and TRBJ2-1; 9 bases fit TRBD2. Germline CDR1 reads MGHRA; CDR2 reads YSYEKL. CDR3 length equals 17 residues. J gave up 4 bases and V 4 bases, and 11 bases lay outside the gene matches. Here the CDR3 reads CASSLRIAGASYNEQFF. CDR3 sequence (DNA): TGCGCCAGCAGCCTCCGGATAGCGGGGGCATCTTACAATGAGCAGTTCTTC.

The V gene is TRBV12-3 or TRBV12-4, the J gene TRBJ2-5; a possible D gene is TRBD2 (6 bases). This CDR3 spans 17 amino acids. V dropped 7 bases and J dropped 1 base, with 22 bases sitting between them. The CDR3 reads CASTLELSGQSQETQYF. DNA of the CDR3: TGTGCCAGCACCCTAGAGCTTAGCGGACAAAGCCAAGAGACCCAGTACTTC.

The chain employs TRBV10-3 and TRBJ1-1, with 8 nucleotides matching TRBD1. This CDR3 is 12 amino acids long. J lost 7 bases, V lost 6 bases, and 4 bases had no gene match. Germline V gene data show CDR1 as ENHRY and CDR2 as SYGVKD. CDR3 in amino acids: CAISHDRGEAFF. Written as DNA, the CDR3 is TGTGCCATCAGCCATGACAGGGGTGAAGCTTTCTTT.